The 10 T cell receptor beta chains given below trace back to one sample, sequenced in a study of response to subunit inactivated influenza vaccine. MiXCR, run by TCRdb on the RT-PCR reads, gives a single entry per CDR3 protein. The profile shows more than 400,000 distinct CDR3 sequences, approximately 6.9% of them singletons. The material sequenced was PBMCs from blood, taken less than 30 months after vaccination. These receptors were collected from a man aged 45-69 years who received an inactivated influenza vaccine.

This clonotype was recorded many times. The genes are TRBV6-5 and TRBJ2-4; D tentatively fits TRBD1 or TRBD2 (6 bases each). The CDR3 is made up of 15 amino acids. Per germline, CDR1 MNHEY and CDR2 SVGAGI. Trimming removed 3 bases from V and 1 base from J, with 10 bases in between. The CDR3 nucleotides read TGTGCCAGCAGTTATACAGGGAGGGCCAAAAACATTCAGTACTTC. It encodes CASSYTGRAKNIQYF.

This clonotype occurred many times. The rearrangement links TRBV7-2 to TRBJ1-5; perhaps TRBD1 as D (6 bases). Trimming took off 4 bases at V and 9 bases at J, with 10 bases between the two ends. Germline loops: CDR1 SGHTA, CDR2 FQGNSA. The CDR3 spans 12 residues. CDR3: CASSSQGGPQHF. CDR3 bases: TGTGCCAGCAGCTCACAGGGAGGGCCCCAGCATTTT.

The V gene is TRBV12-3 or TRBV12-4, the J gene TRBJ2-7; 7 bases fit TRBD1. The CDR3 contains 14 residues. Losses at the gene ends were 6 bases for V and 3 bases for J; bases not matched to a gene: 8. CDR3 protein: CASSPGQSHYEQYF. In DNA form, the CDR3 reads TGTGCCAGCAGCCCGGGACAGAGCCACTACGAGCAGTACTTC.

In its sample, this clonotype was seen a few times. This chain links TRBV4-2 with TRBJ2-3; TRBD2 aligns across 10 bases. The length of the CDR3 is 16 residues. Germline V gives CDR1 LGHNA, CDR2 YNFKEQ. J gave up 2 bases and V 5 bases, and 7 bases lay outside the gene matches. The CDR3 here is CASSGSSGSPTDTQYF. Written as DNA, the CDR3 is TGTGCCAGCAGCGGTTCTAGCGGGAGCCCCACAGATACGCAGTATTTT.

This clonotype came up a few times. The chain uses TRBV6-5 and TRBJ2-7, with D unresolved. The CDR3 extends over 14 amino acids. Between the trimmed V and J ends, which lost 2 bases and 4 bases, there was a span of 12 bases. Looked up from germline, CDR1 is MNHEY and CDR2 is SVGAGI. CDR3 sequence reads: CASSYQRLGYEQYF. CDR3 nucleotide sequence: TGTGCCAGCAGTTACCAACGACTGGGATACGAGCAGTACTTC.

The V and J genes are TRBV7-2 and TRBJ2-5, with D unclear. This CDR3 region has 15 residues. Trimming cost V 1 base and J 5 bases, with 14 bases left between them. In germline, CDR1 is SGHTA, CDR2 FQGNSA. The CDR3: CASSLGVGSRETQYF. The CDR3 DNA sequence: TGTGCCAGCAGCTTAGGGGTGGGATCGCGGGAGACCCAGTACTTC.

The rearrangement links TRBV20-1 to TRBJ2-1; maybe TRBD2 (6 bases). The V end was cut by 3 bases, the J end by 9 bases, with 18 bases between. Germline CDR1 is DFQATT and CDR2 is SNEGSKA (reference sequence). This CDR3 has 14 residues. The DNA of the CDR3 is TGCAGTGCTAGTAACGGGGGACCTCGATCTGAGCAGTTCTTC. Its translation: CSASNGGPRSEQFF.

V and J are TRBV9 and TRBJ1-1; D unclear. This CDR3 region has 16 residues. Germline V lookup: CDR1 SGDLS, CDR2 YYNGEE. Trimming pared 0 bases from V and 0 bases from J, leaving 12 bases between. The CDR3, as DNA: TGTGCCAGCAGCGTAGAGGCGGCTCTCATGAACACTGAAGCTTTCTTT. It is translated as CASSVEAALMNTEAFF.

This clonotype was observed many times. The rearrangement uses TRBV11-2 and TRBJ2-7; 8 nucleotides line up with TRBD2. Germline V gene sequence: CDR1 SGHAT, CDR2 FQNNGV. The junction had 4 bases not matched to a gene; V was cut back by 3 bases and J by 3 bases. The CDR3 totals 14 residues. The CDR3 DNA reads as TGTGCCAGCAGCTTCGGCGGGGGGAGCTACGAGCAGTACTTC. Its protein product is CASSFGGGSYEQYF.

This clonotype was seen more than once but under ten times. The chain links TRBV6-5 to TRBJ1-2; 7 nucleotides match TRBD1. Losses at the gene ends were 4 bases for V and 6 bases for J; bases not matched to a gene: 2. CDR3 size: 12 residues. CDR1 and CDR2 from the germline V gene are MNHEY and SVGAGI. Here the CDR3 DNA reads TGTGCCAGCAGTTCAGGGGGTCATGGCTACACCTTC. This codes for CASSSGGHGYTF.